The TCR beta chain described here comes from a study of cytomegalovirus exposure and HLA in healthy donors. Points on this clone: Its antigen is currently unknown.

Germline values: CDR1 SGHTA, CDR2 FQGNSA. With 5 bases clipped from V and 2 bases from J, the junction kept 8 bases outside the gene matches. The CDR3 has 15 residues. Regarding the study as a whole: Relative to the approximately 670-donor mean, N-insertions were reportedly fewer in an Asian-associated ancestry cluster in a later analysis. The authors later found HLA-associated TCR beta chains more clonally expanded than equally common others.

The study ran its PCR with 60 Vbeta and 13 Jbeta primers. The table came from immunoSEQ multiplex PCR; TCRdb's copy has only in-frame clones and leaves some out. The sample has roughly 200,000 clones, 77% seen once; the top ten hold 2.5% to 3.5%. The chain recombines TRBV7-2 with TRBJ2-5; 7 bases are a match to TRBD2. The source material was PBMCs. The source is a woman aged 55-69 years in good health and CMV-seropositive. CDR3 protein: CASSPRWRGQETQYF. DNA of the CDR3: TGTGCCAGCAGCCCCCGGTGGCGGGGGCAAGAGACCCAGTACTTC.